A single sample gave rise to the 9 T cell receptor beta chains below, sequenced in a study of cytomegalovirus exposure and HLA in healthy donors. Vbeta (60) and Jbeta (13) primers were used in the PCR. The table came from immunoSEQ multiplex PCR; TCRdb's copy has only in-frame clones and leaves some out. The sample records roughly 99,000 clones, around two thirds being singletons. The sample comprised PBMCs. Receptors originate from a woman aged 40-49 years in good health and CMV-seropositive.

This clone was observed a few times. The CDR3 DNA reads TGTGCCAGTAGTCCCGACAGGGCCCGCTATGGCTACACCTTC. This sequence encodes CASSPDRARYGYTF. This chain connects TRBV19 to TRBJ1-2; 7 bases agree with TRBD1. The length of the CDR3 is 14 residues. V dropped 5 bases and J dropped 4; count of bases not matched to a gene: 7. CDR1 and CDR2 (germline): LNHDA, SQIVND (reference sequence).

V usage is TRBV7-2 and J usage is TRBJ2-7, with 7 bases identical to TRBD1. This CDR3 region has 16 residues. CDR1 and CDR2 (germline): SGHTA, FQGNSA. V gave up 6 bases and J gave up 1 base; unmatched junction bases: 12. CDR3 loop: CASSTSWDSLSYEQYF. The CDR3 DNA reads as TGTGCCAGCAGTACCTCCTGGGACAGCCTATCCTACGAGCAGTACTTC.

V and J are TRBV5-6 and TRBJ2-1, with 8 bases matching TRBD2. The CDR3 length is 13 residues. Germline CDR1 and CDR2: SGHDT and YYEEEE. V shed 4 bases and J 9 bases; nucleotides not matched to a gene: 6. The CDR3 DNA reads as TGTGCCAGCAGCACCGACCTAGCGGGTGAGCAGTTCTTC. Its translation: CASSTDLAGEQFF.

The CDR3 DNA reads TGTGCCAGCAGCTTAGTGAGGACTCGGACCGGCGATGAGCAGTTCTTC. Protein: CASSLVRTRTGDEQFF. The gene calls are TRBV7-2 and TRBJ2-1; TRBD2 might be the D (5 bases). From germline, CDR1 is SGHTA and CDR2 FQGNSA. The CDR3 consists of 16 residues. V lost 1 base to trimming and J lost 8 bases, with 18 bases between them. The full variable domain, completed using reference TRBV7-2 and TRBJ2-1, is GAGVSQSPSNKVTEKGKDVELRCDPISGHTALYWYRQSLGQGLEFLIYFQGNSAPDKSGLPSDRFSAERTGGSVSTLTIQRTQQEDSAVYLCASSLVRTRTGDEQFFGPGTRLTVL.

The gene calls are TRBV30 and TRBJ2-5; 12 bases fit TRBD2. The V and J ends lost 6 bases and 0 bases, in that order; junction bases with no gene match: 11. The CDR3 spans 17 residues. The germline gives CDR1 GTSNPN, CDR2 SVGIG (reference sequence). The CDR3 sequence is CACWWASGGEYQETQYF. CDR3 coding DNA: TGTGCCTGCTGGTGGGCTAGCGGGGGGGAGTACCAAGAGACCCAGTACTTC.

The chain employs TRBV5-1 and TRBJ2-7; no definite D call. The V and J ends lost 0 bases and 1 base respectively, with 5 bases between them. The germline CDR1 and CDR2 sequences are SGHRS and YFSETQ. This CDR3 has 13 residues. The CDR3, as DNA: TGCGCCAGCAGCTTGGCCCGGTCCTACGAGCAGTACTTC. Translation gives CASSLARSYEQYF.

Of note for this clone: One junction end disagrees with the germline gene, perhaps due to a read error. This chain uses TRBV5-1 with TRBJ1-3; 9 nucleotides match TRBD1. The CDR3 covers 14 residues. Looked up from germline, CDR1 is SGHRS and CDR2 is YFSETQ. The CDR3 sequence: CTSSLEGQGGTIYF. The CDR3, as DNA: TGCACCAGCAGCTTGGAGGGACAGGGCGGCACCATATATTTT.

This chain uses TRBV2 with TRBJ1-1, with 8 bases identical to TRBD1. The CDR3 is 13 amino acids. V shed 7 bases and J 4 bases; nucleotides not matched to a gene: 5. CDR1 and CDR2 from the germline V gene are SNHLY and FYNNEI. CDR3 region: CASKGQGITEAFF. The CDR3 bases are TGTGCCAGCAAAGGACAGGGTATCACTGAAGCTTTCTTT.

The chain is built from TRBV7-9 and TRBJ2-6; D gene uncertain. Trimming shortened V by 4 bases and J by 0 bases, and 7 bases separated the two germline ends. Germline lookup yields CDR1 SEHNR and CDR2 FQNEAQ (reference sequence). The CDR3 contains 15 residues. The CDR3 DNA is TGTGCCAGCAGCTACCAGGCCTCTGGGGCCAACGTCCTGACTTTC. Amino acid sequence: CASSYQASGANVLTF.